This entry lists 15 T cell receptor beta chains sequenced from one sample in a study of PD-1 blockade in classical Hodgkin lymphoma (dated by TCRdb to 2020 to 2022). Receptor amplification or capture employed the immunoSEQ multiplex PCR assay. Held by TCRdb, this immuneACCESS table contains in-frame sequences only and omits some clones. Under half of the omission traces to an unresolved V gene where checked; the cause of the rest is unknown. For this sample there are 10,000 to 15,000 clones; roughly 90% appear just once. Clones ranked in the top ten supply more than 0.4% of the sample. The time point label corresponds to: cycle 1 day 1 (C1D1), immediately before nivolumab initiation. Relapse after autologous stem cell transplantation had occurred in all trial patients, and cohorts A, B and C were distinguished by prior brentuximab vedotin exposure. Magnetic negative selection with a Miltenyi CD4+ T cell isolation kit was used to purify CD4+ T cells from thawed PBMCs.

Sequencing was performed on CD4+ T cells from blood, taken at baseline. Receptors were obtained from a human donor with classical Hodgkin lymphoma.

This sequence joins TRBV7-9 and TRBJ2-5; 8 nucleotides agree with TRBD1. V lost 5 bases and J lost 2; bases outside the gene matches: 13. Germline V lookup: CDR1 SEHNR, CDR2 FQNEAQ (reference sequence). CDR3 length equals 17 residues. The chain's CDR3 is CASSPSTTGVRQETQYF. In DNA form, the CDR3 reads TGTGCCAGCAGCCCCTCGACGACAGGGGTCCGGCAAGAGACCCAGTACTTC.

The gene calls are TRBV2 and TRBJ2-7; D possibly corresponds to TRBD2 (5 bases). Germline V lookup: CDR1 SNHLY, CDR2 FYNNEI. Trimming removed 7 bases at V and 3 bases at J, with 13 bases between. This CDR3 is built from 13 residues. Here the CDR3 reads CASISGFSYEQYF. CDR3 nucleotide sequence: TGTGCCAGCATTTCGGGATTCAGCTACGAGCAGTACTTC.

Only a few counts were recorded for this clone. This chain links TRBV11-2 with TRBJ2-7, with no clear D. V was shortened by 2 bases and J by 2 bases, with 10 bases between the two germline ends. The CDR3 has 14 amino acids. Germline V gene data show CDR1 as SGHAT and CDR2 as FQNNGV. The CDR3, as DNA: TGTGCCAGCAGCTTAACCGGACCAACCTACGAGCAGTACTTC. This encodes CASSLTGPTYEQYF.

This clone was picked up a small number of times. This chain links TRBV7-9 with TRBJ2-1, with D uncertain. V was cut by 0 bases and J by 12 bases, with 6 bases left in between. This CDR3 contains 11 residues. CDR1 SEHNR and CDR2 FQNEAQ come from the germline V gene (reference sequence). Here the CDR3 DNA reads TGTGCCAGCAGCTTAGCGAGTGGGCAGTTCTTC. Translated: CASSLASGQFF.

The chain joins TRBV27 to TRBJ2-2, with D unresolved. From germline, CDR1 is MNHEY and CDR2 SMNVEV (reference sequence). The CDR3 totals 13 residues. The V gene lost 4 bases and the J gene lost 1 base, with 4 bases spanning the gap. The chain's CDR3 is CASSYKNTGELFF. CDR3 sequence (DNA): TGTGCCAGCAGTTACAAGAACACCGGGGAGCTGTTTTTT.

The V gene is TRBV18, the J gene TRBJ1-3, with D uncertain. Germline V CDR1 and CDR2: KGHSH, LQKENI. V was shortened by 2 bases and J by 2 bases, with 10 bases between the two germline ends. The CDR3 is 15 residues long. CDR3 region: CASSPGAAPGNTIYF. The CDR3 coding sequence is TGTGCCAGCTCACCAGGCGCAGCCCCTGGAAACACCATATATTTT.

The chain uses TRBV5-4 and TRBJ2-7; no reliable D call. Germline CDR1 is SGHNT and CDR2 is YYREEE (reference sequence). The V and J ends lost 0 bases and 0 bases respectively, with 10 bases between them. The CDR3 covers 15 residues. The CDR3 sequence: CASSLEGLSSYEQYF. Here the CDR3 DNA reads TGTGCCAGCAGCTTGGAAGGTCTAAGCTCCTACGAGCAGTACTTC.

This sequence joins TRBV2 and TRBJ2-7; TRBD1 matches 7 bases. Germline V gene data show CDR1 as SNHLY and CDR2 as FYNNEI. The V segment lost 9 bases and the J segment 2 bases; nucleotides outside the gene matches: 10. The CDR3 runs 14 residues. CDR3: CASQPRQGAYEQYF. The CDR3 DNA is TGTGCCAGTCAACCGAGACAGGGAGCCTACGAGCAGTACTTC. The full variable domain, completed using reference TRBV2 and TRBJ2-7, is EPEVTQTPSHQVTQMGQEVILRCVPISNHLYFYWYRQILGQKVEFLVSFYNNEISEKSEIFDDQFSVERPDGSNFTLKIRSTKLEDSAMYFCASQPRQGAYEQYFGPGTRLTVT.

The rearrangement links TRBV5-1 to TRBJ2-3, with 7 nucleotides matching TRBD1. Trimming removed 3 bases from V and 0 bases from J; junction bases left unmatched: 4. The CDR3 loop spans 15 amino acids. Germline-derived CDR1 and CDR2 are SGHRS and YFSETQ. The CDR3 nucleotides are TGCGCCAGCAGCTGGGACAGTTTCAGCACAGATACGCAGTATTTT. Its protein product is CASSWDSFSTDTQYF.

The V gene is TRBV4-1, the J gene TRBJ1-6, with 7 bases matching TRBD1. The V segment lost 0 bases and the J segment 6 bases; nucleotides outside the gene matches: 8. CDR3 length equals 17 residues. Looked up from germline, CDR1 is MGHRA and CDR2 is YSYEKL. CDR3 bases: TGCGCCAGCAGCCAAGAGGGAGGGGGCTTTGGTAATTCACCCCTCCACTTT. It specifies CASSQEGGGFGNSPLHF.

This CDR3 reads CASSYSTGVGAYEQYF. The CDR3 DNA reads as TGTGCCAGCAGTTACTCAACGGGGGTTGGAGCCTACGAGCAGTACTTC. The J gene is TRBJ2-7, the V gene TRBV6-6; weak D call: TRBD2 (6 bases). Germline-derived CDR1 and CDR2 are MNHNY and SVGAGI (reference sequence). This CDR3 has 16 amino acids. The V end was cut by 0 bases, the J end by 2 bases, with 14 bases between.

Turning to this clone: The same CDR3 arises from other DNA sequences in this sample as well. The chain joins TRBV5-1 to TRBJ2-5; no clear D gene. CDR1 is SGHRS and CDR2 is YFSETQ in the germline V gene. The CDR3 covers 12 residues. V lost 0 bases and J lost 5, with 5 bases in between. The CDR3 coding sequence is TGCGCCAGCAGCTTGGCCGGGGAGACCCAGTACTTC. Protein sequence: CASSLAGETQYF.

The table lists this clone with a few counts. The chain uses TRBV7-6 and TRBJ1-6; 9 positions match TRBD1. The CDR3 extends over 17 amino acids. The germline CDR1 and CDR2 sequences are SGHVS and FNYEAQ. V was clipped by 2 bases and J by 9 bases; unmatched bases: 11. The CDR3 region has the DNA TGTGCCAGCAGCTTATCAGCCAACAGGGGGCAAGGTTCACCCCTCCACTTT. Protein sequence: CASSLSANRGQGSPLHF.

The rearrangement links TRBV6-6 to TRBJ2-1, with 7 bases lining up with TRBD2. CDR1 is MNHNY, CDR2 SVGAGI, per germline (reference sequence). Trimming at V came to 2 bases and at J to 12 bases, leaving 7 bases not matched to a gene. There are 13 residues in the CDR3. CDR3 bases: TGTGCCAGCAGTTACGGGGAGGGGCTGGGGCAGTTCTTC. Protein: CASSYGEGLGQFF.

The chain carries TRBV7-9 and TRBJ1-4, with D possibly TRBD1 on 5 matching bases. The CDR3 spans 15 residues. Looked up from germline, CDR1 is SEHNR and CDR2 is FQNEAQ (reference sequence). V lost 5 bases and J lost 7, with 17 bases in between. CDR3 coding DNA: TGTGCCAGCAGCCAAACCGGGACTATACTTGAAAAACTGTTTTTT. It codes for CASSQTGTILEKLFF.